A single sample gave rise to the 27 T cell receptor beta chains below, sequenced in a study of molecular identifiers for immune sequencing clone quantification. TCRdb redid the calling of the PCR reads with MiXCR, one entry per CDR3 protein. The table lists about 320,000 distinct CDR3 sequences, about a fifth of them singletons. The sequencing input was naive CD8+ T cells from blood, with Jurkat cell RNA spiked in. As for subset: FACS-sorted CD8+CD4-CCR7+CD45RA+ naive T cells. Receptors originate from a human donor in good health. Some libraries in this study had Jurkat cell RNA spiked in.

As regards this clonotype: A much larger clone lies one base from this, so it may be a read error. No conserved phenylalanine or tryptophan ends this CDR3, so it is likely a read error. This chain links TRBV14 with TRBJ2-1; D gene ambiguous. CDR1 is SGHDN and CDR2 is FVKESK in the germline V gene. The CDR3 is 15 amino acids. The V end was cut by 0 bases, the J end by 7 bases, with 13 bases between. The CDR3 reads CASSQELNYANEQFL. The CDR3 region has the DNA TGTGCCAGCAGCCAAGAACTAAACTACGCTAATGAGCAGTTCCTC.

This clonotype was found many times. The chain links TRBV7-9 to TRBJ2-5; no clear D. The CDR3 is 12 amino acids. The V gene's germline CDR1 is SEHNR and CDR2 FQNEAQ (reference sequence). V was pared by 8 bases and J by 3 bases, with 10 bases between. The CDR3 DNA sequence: TGTGCCAGCTTGGGTTTGGAAGAGACCCAGTACTTC. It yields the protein CASLGLEETQYF. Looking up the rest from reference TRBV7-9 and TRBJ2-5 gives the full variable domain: DTGVSQNPRHKITKRGQNVTFRCDPISEHNRLYWYRQTLGQGPEFLTYFQNEAQLEKSRLLSDRFSAERPKGSFSTLEIQRTEQGDSAMYLCASLGLEETQYFGPGTRLLVL.

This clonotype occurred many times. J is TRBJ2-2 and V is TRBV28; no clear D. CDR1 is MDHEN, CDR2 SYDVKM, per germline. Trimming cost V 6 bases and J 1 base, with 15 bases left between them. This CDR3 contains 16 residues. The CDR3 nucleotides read TGTGCCAGCAGCCCTTCGAGTGGGGTGAACACCGGGGAGCTGTTTTTT. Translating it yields CASSPSSGVNTGELFF.

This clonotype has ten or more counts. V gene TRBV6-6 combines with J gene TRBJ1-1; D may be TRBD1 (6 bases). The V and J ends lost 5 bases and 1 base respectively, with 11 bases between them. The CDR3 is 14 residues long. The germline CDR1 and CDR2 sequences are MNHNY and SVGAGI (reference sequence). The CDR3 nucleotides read TGTGCCAGCAGTACTCCGGGACAGAACACTGAAGCTTTCTTT. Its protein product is CASSTPGQNTEAFF.

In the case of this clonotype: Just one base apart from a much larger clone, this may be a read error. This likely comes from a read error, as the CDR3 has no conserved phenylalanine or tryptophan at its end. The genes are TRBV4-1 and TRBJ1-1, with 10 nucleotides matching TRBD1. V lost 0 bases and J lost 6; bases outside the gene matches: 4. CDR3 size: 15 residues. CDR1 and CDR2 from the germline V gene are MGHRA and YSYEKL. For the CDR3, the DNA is TGCGCCAGCAGCCAAGATCGGGACAGGGGCGCTGAAGCTTTCATT. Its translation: CASSQDRDRGAEAFI.

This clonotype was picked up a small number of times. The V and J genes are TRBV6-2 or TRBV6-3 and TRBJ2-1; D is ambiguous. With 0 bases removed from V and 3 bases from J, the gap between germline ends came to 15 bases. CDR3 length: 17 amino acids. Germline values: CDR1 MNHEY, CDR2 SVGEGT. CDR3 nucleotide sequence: TGTGCCAGCAGTTACTCCAGTGTTCGAGAATTCTACAATGAGCAGTTCTTC. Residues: CASSYSSVREFYNEQFF.

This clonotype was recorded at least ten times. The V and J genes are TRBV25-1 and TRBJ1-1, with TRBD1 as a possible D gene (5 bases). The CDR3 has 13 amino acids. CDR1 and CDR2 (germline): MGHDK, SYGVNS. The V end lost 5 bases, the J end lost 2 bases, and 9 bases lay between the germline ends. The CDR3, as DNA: TGTGCCAGCAGTACCGGGGACAACACTGAAGCTTTCTTT. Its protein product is CASSTGDNTEAFF.

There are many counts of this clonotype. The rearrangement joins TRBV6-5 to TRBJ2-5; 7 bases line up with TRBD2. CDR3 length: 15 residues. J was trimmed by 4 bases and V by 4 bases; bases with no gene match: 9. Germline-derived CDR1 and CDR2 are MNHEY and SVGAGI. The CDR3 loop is CASSFQGGPRETQYF. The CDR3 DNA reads TGTGCCAGCAGTTTCCAGGGAGGGCCACGAGAGACCCAGTACTTC.

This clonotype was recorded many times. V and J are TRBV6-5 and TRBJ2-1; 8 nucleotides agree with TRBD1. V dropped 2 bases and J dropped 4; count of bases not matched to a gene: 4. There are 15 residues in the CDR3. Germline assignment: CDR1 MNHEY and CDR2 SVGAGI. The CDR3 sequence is CASSYGQGAYNEQFF. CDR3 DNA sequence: TGTGCCAGCAGTTACGGGCAGGGGGCATACAATGAGCAGTTCTTC.

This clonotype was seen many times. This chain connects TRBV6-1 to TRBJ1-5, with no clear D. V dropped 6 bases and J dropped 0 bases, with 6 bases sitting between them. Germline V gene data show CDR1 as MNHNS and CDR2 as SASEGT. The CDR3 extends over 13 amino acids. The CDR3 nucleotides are TGTGCCAGCAGACCGGATAGCAATCAGCCCCAGCATTTT. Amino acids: CASRPDSNQPQHF.

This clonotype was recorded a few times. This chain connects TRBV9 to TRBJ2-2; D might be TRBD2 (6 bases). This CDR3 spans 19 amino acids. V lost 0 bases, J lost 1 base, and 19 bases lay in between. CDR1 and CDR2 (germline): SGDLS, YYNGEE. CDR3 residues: CASSVALTSQTKNTGELFF. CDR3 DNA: TGTGCCAGCAGCGTAGCTCTTACTAGCCAGACGAAGAACACCGGGGAGCTGTTTTTT. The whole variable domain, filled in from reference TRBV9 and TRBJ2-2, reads DSGVTQTPKHLITATGQRVTLRCSPRSGDLSVYWYQQSLDQGLQFLIQYYNGEERAKGNILERFSAQQFPDLHSELNLSSLELGDSALYFCASSVALTSQTKNTGELFFGEGSRLTVL.

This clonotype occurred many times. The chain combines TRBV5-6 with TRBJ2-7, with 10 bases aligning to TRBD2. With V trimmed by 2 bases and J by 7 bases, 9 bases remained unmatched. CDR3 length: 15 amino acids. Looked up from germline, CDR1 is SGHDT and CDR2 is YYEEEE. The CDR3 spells CASSLTSGAWFEQYF. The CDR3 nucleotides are TGTGCCAGCAGCTTAACTAGCGGGGCCTGGTTTGAGCAGTACTTC. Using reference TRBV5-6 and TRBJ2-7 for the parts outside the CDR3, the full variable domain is DAGVTQSPTHLIKTRGQQVTLRCSPKSGHDTVSWYQQALGQGPQFIFQYYEEEERQRGNFPDRFSGHQFPNYSSELNVNALLLGDSALYLCASSLTSGAWFEQYFGPGTRLTVT.

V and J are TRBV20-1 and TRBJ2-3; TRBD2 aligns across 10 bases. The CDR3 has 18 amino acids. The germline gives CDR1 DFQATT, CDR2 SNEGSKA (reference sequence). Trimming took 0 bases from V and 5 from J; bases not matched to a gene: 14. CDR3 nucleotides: TGCAGTGCTAGAGACCCGACAGGGCTAGCGGGGGTTAGAGATACGCAGTATTTT. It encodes CSARDPTGLAGVRDTQYF.

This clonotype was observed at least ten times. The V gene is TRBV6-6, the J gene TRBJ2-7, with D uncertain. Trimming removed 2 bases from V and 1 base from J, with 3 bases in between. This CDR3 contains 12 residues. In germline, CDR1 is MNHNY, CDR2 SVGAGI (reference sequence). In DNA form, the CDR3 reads TGTGCCAGCAGTTACCGTTCCTACGAGCAGTACTTC. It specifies CASSYRSYEQYF.

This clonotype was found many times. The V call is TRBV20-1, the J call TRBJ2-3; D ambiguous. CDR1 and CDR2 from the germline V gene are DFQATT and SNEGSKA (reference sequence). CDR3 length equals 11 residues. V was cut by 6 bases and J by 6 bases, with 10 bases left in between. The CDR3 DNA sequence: TGCAGTGCACGACTGATTGATACGCAGTATTTT. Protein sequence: CSARLIDTQYF.

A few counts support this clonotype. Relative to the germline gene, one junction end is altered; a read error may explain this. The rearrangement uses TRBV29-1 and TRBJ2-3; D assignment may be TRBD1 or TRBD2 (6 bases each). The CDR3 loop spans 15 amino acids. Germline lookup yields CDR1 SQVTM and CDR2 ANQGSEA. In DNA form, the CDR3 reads TGCAGCGTCCGAACCTGGGGGGCCGGAACAGTTACGCAGTATTTT. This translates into CSVRTWGAGTVTQYF.

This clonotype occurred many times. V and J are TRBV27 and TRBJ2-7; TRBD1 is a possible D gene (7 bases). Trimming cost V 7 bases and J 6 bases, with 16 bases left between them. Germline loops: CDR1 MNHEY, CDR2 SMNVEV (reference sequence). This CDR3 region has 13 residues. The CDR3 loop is CASTMGQGGEQYF. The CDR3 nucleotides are TGTGCCAGCACCATGGGGCAGGGGGGCGAGCAGTACTTC.

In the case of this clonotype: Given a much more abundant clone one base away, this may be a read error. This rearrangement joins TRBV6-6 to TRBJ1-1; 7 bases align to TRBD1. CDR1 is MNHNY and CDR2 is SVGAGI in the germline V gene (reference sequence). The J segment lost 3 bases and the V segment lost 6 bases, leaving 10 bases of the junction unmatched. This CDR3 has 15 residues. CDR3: CASRIEGAGDTEAFF. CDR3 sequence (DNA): TGTGCCAGCAGGATCGAGGGGGCGGGGGACACTGAAGCTTTCTTT.

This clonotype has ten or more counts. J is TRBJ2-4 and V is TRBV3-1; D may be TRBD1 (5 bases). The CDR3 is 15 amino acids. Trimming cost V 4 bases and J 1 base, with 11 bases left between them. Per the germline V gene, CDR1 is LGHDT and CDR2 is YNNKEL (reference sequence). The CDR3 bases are TGTGCCAGCAGCCCCTCAGGGTTGGCCAAAAACATTCAGTACTTC. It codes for CASSPSGLAKNIQYF.

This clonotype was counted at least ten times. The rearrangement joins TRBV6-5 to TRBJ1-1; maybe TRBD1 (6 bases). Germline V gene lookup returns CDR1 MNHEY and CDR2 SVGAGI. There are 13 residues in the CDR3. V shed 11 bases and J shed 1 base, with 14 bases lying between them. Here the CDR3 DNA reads TGTGCCCGGGGGACACCGAAGAACACTGAAGCTTTCTTT. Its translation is CARGTPKNTEAFF.

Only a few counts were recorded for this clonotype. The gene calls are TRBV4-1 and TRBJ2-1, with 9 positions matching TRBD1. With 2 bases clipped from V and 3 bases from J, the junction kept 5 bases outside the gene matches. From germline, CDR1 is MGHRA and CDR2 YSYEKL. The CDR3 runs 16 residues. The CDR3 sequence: CASSQTGQGYYNEQFF. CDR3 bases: TGCGCCAGCAGCCAAACAGGACAGGGGTACTACAATGAGCAGTTCTTC.

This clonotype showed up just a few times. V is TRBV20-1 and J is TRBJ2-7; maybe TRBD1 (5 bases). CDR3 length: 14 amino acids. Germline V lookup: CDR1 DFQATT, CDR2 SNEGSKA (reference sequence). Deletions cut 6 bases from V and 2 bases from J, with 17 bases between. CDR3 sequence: CSAKGRNHPYEQYF. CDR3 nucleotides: TGCAGTGCCAAGGGGCGAAACCACCCCTACGAGCAGTACTTC.

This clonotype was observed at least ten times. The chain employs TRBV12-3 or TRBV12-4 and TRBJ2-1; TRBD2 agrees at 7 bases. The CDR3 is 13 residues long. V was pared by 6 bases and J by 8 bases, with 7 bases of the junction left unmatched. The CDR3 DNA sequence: TGTGCCAGCAGGGAGGGACTAAACGATGAGCAGTTCTTC. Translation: CASREGLNDEQFF.

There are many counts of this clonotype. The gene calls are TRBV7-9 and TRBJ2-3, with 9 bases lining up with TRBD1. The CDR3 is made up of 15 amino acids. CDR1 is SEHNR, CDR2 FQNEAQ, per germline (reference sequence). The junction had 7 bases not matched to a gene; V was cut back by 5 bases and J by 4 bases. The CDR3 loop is CASSRITGGADTQYF. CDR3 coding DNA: TGTGCCAGCAGCCGGATTACAGGGGGCGCAGATACGCAGTATTTT.

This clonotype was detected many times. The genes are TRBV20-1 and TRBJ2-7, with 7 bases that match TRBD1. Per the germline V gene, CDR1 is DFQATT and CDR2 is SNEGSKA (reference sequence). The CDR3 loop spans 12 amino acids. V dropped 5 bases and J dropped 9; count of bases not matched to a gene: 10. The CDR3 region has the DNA TGCAGTGCTGCCGACGAGGGGGCGTCGCAGTACTTC. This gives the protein CSAADEGASQYF.

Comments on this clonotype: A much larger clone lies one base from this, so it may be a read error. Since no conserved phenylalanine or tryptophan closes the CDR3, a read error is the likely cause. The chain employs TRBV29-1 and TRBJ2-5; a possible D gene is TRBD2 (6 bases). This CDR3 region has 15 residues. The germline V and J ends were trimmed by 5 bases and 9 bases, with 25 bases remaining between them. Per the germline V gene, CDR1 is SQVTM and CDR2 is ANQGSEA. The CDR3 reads CSVRPHDGVPGAQYL. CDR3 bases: TGCAGCGTTCGTCCTCACGACGGGGTCCCGGGGGCCCAGTACCTC.

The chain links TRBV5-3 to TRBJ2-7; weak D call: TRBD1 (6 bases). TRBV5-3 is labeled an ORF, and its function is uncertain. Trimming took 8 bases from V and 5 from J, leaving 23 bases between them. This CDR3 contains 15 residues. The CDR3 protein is CASGLAPGARDEQYF. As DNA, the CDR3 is TGTGCCAGCGGCTTGGCCCCAGGGGCGAGGGACGAGCAGTACTTC.